Listed here are 28 T cell receptor beta chains from one sample, sequenced in a study of blood T cell repertoires in COVID-19. The data were produced by immunoSEQ multiplex PCR, yet TCRdb's version contains in-frame clones alone and is incomplete. The sample lists hundreds of thousands of clones; 75% to 90% were seen once. Sequencing input: peripheral blood. All receptors come from a woman aged 55-75 years with active or convalescent COVID-19.

On this clone itself: Other DNA sequences of this sample code for an identical CDR3. The rearrangement links TRBV2 to TRBJ2-7; no reliable D call. CDR3 size: 12 residues. Germline CDR1 SNHLY, CDR2 FYNNEI. Trimming took off 2 bases at V and 3 bases at J, with 5 bases between the two ends. Here the CDR3 reads CASSERGYEQYF. The CDR3 region has the DNA TGTGCCAGCAGTGAAAGAGGCTACGAGCAGTACTTC.

The chain is built from TRBV6-5 and TRBJ1-6; TRBD1 aligns across 7 bases. V shed 9 bases and J 9 bases; nucleotides not matched to a gene: 8. Germline V gene sequence: CDR1 MNHEY, CDR2 SVGAGI. CDR3 length: 13 amino acids. The CDR3 here is CARADRVGSPLHF. CDR3 sequence (DNA): TGTGCCAGAGCTGACAGGGTGGGTTCACCCCTCCACTTT.

The chain combines TRBV4-3 with TRBJ2-1; TRBD2 matches 10 bases. Looked up from germline, CDR1 is LGHNA and CDR2 is YSLEER. The CDR3 extends over 15 amino acids. Trimming at V came to 0 bases and at J to 5 bases, leaving 1 base not matched to a gene. The CDR3: CASSQELAGNNEQFF. The CDR3 nucleotides read TGCGCCAGCAGCCAAGAACTAGCGGGGAACAATGAGCAGTTCTTC.

This chain uses TRBV29-1 with TRBJ1-2; possibly TRBD1 for D (5 bases). This CDR3 contains 12 residues. Germline V lookup: CDR1 SQVTM, CDR2 ANQGSEA. The V end lost 1 base, the J end lost 6 bases, and 9 bases lay between the germline ends. The CDR3 spells CSVEGQFNGYTF. The DNA of the CDR3 is TGCAGCGTTGAAGGACAGTTCAATGGCTACACCTTC.

This clone occurred once. This sequence joins TRBV4-3 and TRBJ1-6; D unclear. The CDR3 totals 14 residues. Germline CDR1 reads LGHNA; CDR2 reads YSLEER. V lost 3 bases and J 10 bases, leaving 13 bases between the germline ends. The CDR3 loop is CASSQARQASPLHF. The DNA of the CDR3 is TGCGCCAGCAGCCAGGCCCGCCAGGCGTCACCCCTCCACTTT.

The chain uses TRBV5-1 and TRBJ1-1; TRBD1 is a possible D gene (6 bases). V shed 0 bases and J shed 4 bases, with 10 bases lying between them. Germline CDR1 and CDR2: SGHRS and YFSETQ. The CDR3 has 14 residues. The DNA for the CDR3 is TGCGCCAGCAGCTTGGATCAGGGGACCACTGAAGCTTTCTTT. It translates to CASSLDQGTTEAFF.

The chain couples TRBV5-1 to TRBJ1-4; TRBD1 matches 8 bases. V was pared by 2 bases and J by 7 bases, with 4 bases of the junction left unmatched. CDR1 and CDR2 from the germline V gene are SGHRS and YFSETQ. The CDR3 is made up of 14 amino acids. In DNA, the CDR3 is TGCGCCAGCAGCTTAGGGACAGGCAGTGAAAAACTGTTTTTT. This sequence encodes CASSLGTGSEKLFF.

The chain has TRBV12-3 or TRBV12-4 and TRBJ1-2; D call uncertain. The V end lost 6 bases, the J end lost 2 bases, and 7 bases lay between the germline ends. The CDR3 sequence is 12 residues long. The DNA of the CDR3 is TGTGCCAGCAGAAATTTAAACTATGGCTACACCTTC. Its translation is CASRNLNYGYTF.

This clone has just a few counts. The chain employs TRBV28 and TRBJ2-4; TRBD1 agrees at 8 bases. The V gene's germline CDR1 is MDHEN and CDR2 SYDVKM. This CDR3 spans 15 amino acids. The trim removed 5 bases at V and 8 bases at J, leaving 11 bases unmatched. This CDR3 is CASSPQQGGKDIQYF. The DNA of the CDR3 is TGTGCCAGCAGTCCACAACAGGGGGGAAAGGACATTCAGTACTTC.

The chain joins TRBV6-7 to TRBJ1-1; a weak D match, TRBD1 (5 bases). TRBV6-7 is labeled an ORF, and its function is uncertain. The CDR3 extends over 15 amino acids. V dropped 4 bases and J dropped 3 bases, with 15 bases sitting between them. In DNA, the CDR3 is TGTGCCAGCAGTTTAGTAGTGGGGGAGGACACTGAAGCTTTCTTT. Protein product: CASSLVVGEDTEAFF.

V usage is TRBV4-3 and J usage is TRBJ1-2; D may be TRBD1 (5 bases). The CDR3 extends over 14 amino acids. V lost 0 bases to trimming and J lost 6 bases, with 11 bases between them. The germline gives CDR1 LGHNA, CDR2 YSLEER. CDR3 sequence: CASSQDRQGHGYTF. CDR3 nucleotides: TGCGCCAGCAGCCAAGATCGCCAGGGCCATGGCTACACCTTC.

This clone has ten or more counts. The genes are TRBV5-1 and TRBJ2-6; D remains ambiguous. Between the trimmed V and J ends, which lost 0 bases and 0 bases, there was a span of 7 bases. In germline, CDR1 is SGHRS, CDR2 YFSETQ. This CDR3 contains 16 residues. CDR3 nucleotides: TGCGCCAGCAGCTTGGGTAGTTCCTCTGGGGCCAACGTCCTGACTTTC. It yields the protein CASSLGSSSGANVLTF.

This chain uses TRBV19 with TRBJ2-7; TRBD1 aligns across 9 bases. With 3 bases clipped from V and 5 bases from J, the junction kept 8 bases outside the gene matches. CDR3 size: 15 residues. The germline V gene has CDR1 LNHDA and CDR2 SQIVND (reference sequence). This chain's CDR3 is CASSIPGQGVHEQYF. In nucleotides, the CDR3 is TGTGCCAGTAGTATTCCGGGACAGGGTGTCCACGAGCAGTACTTC.

The rearrangement uses TRBV6-5 and TRBJ1-5, with D uncertain. The germline V gene encodes CDR1 MNHEY and CDR2 SVGAGI. This CDR3 is built from 15 residues. The germline V and J ends were trimmed by 6 bases and 2 bases, with 14 bases remaining between them. CDR3 sequence: CASREDGGGNQPQHF. CDR3 sequence (DNA): TGTGCCAGCAGGGAGGACGGTGGGGGCAATCAGCCCCAGCATTTT.

The chain joins TRBV5-1 to TRBJ2-1; maybe TRBD2 (6 bases). This CDR3 region has 15 residues. The germline V and J ends were trimmed by 4 bases and 4 bases, with 15 bases remaining between them. In germline, CDR1 is SGHRS, CDR2 YFSETQ. The CDR3: CASSPIGGNYNEQFF. As DNA, the CDR3 is TGCGCCAGCAGCCCAATTGGGGGGAATTACAATGAGCAGTTCTTC.

The CDR3 DNA follows: TGTGCCAGCAGCTCCGACAGGGTATGGCAGCCCCAGCATTTT. This sequence encodes CASSSDRVWQPQHF. The chain couples TRBV7-8 to TRBJ1-5; 7 bases line up with TRBD1. CDR1 and CDR2 (germline): SGHVS, FQNEAQ. V gave up 4 bases and J gave up 7 bases; unmatched junction bases: 7. The CDR3 runs to 14 residues.

The gene calls are TRBV20-1 and TRBJ1-6, with D perhaps matching TRBD1 (6 bases). There are 16 residues in the CDR3. Trimming shortened V by 6 bases and J by 7 bases, and 22 bases separated the two germline ends. Germline CDR1 and CDR2: DFQATT and SNEGSKA (reference sequence). The CDR3 nucleotides are TGCAGTGCCAGTAGACAGGTCGGGGTGGACAATTCACCCCTCCACTTT. It specifies CSASRQVGVDNSPLHF.

V and J are TRBV5-6 and TRBJ1-6; D is perhaps TRBD1 (6 bases). V shed 2 bases and J shed 4 bases, with 13 bases lying between them. The CDR3 totals 16 residues. Germline V CDR1 and CDR2: SGHDT, YYEEEE. The DNA for the CDR3 is TGTGCCAGCAGCTTAGGCAGGGGCGCTTATAATTCACCCCTCCACTTT. It yields the protein CASSLGRGAYNSPLHF.

V and J are TRBV24-1 and TRBJ1-1; a possible D gene is TRBD1 (5 bases). V lost 9 bases and J 4 bases, leaving 17 bases between the germline ends. Germline V lookup: CDR1 KGHDR, CDR2 SFDVKD. The CDR3 has 14 residues. The DNA for the CDR3 is TGTGCCACCGAAAGCGGGGGGGGTGGCACTGAAGCTTTCTTT. Its translation is CATESGGGGTEAFF.

The chain carries TRBV15 and TRBJ1-2; 12 positions agree with TRBD1. This CDR3 region has 16 residues. Germline CDR1 reads LNHNV; CDR2 reads YYDKDF (reference sequence). J lost 7 bases, V lost 1 base, and 7 bases had no gene match. CDR3 sequence: CATSRGGQGARIGYTF. In DNA, the CDR3 is TGTGCCACCAGCAGAGGGGGACAGGGGGCGCGAATTGGCTACACCTTC.

This chain joins TRBV5-1 and TRBJ1-2; D not certain. Germline V gives CDR1 SGHRS, CDR2 YFSETQ. The V gene lost 0 bases and the J gene lost 0 bases, with 9 bases spanning the gap. This CDR3 region has 15 residues. CDR3 region: CASSLAGIANYGYTF. CDR3 coding DNA: TGCGCCAGCAGCTTGGCGGGGATAGCTAACTATGGCTACACCTTC.

This clone has more than one count but fewer than ten. This chain joins TRBV11-2 and TRBJ2-7, with TRBD2 matching 8 bases. CDR1 and CDR2 from the germline V gene are SGHAT and FQNNGV. This CDR3 has 15 amino acids. V dropped 5 bases and J dropped 7; count of bases not matched to a gene: 13. In nucleotides, the CDR3 is TGTGCCAGCAGCCCGGGGGGGCACCGGGGAGGTGAGCAGTACTTC. Translation gives CASSPGGHRGGEQYF.

The chain recombines TRBV7-9 with TRBJ2-3; D perhaps matches TRBD1 (6 bases). The CDR3 has 14 amino acids. Germline CDR1 SEHNR, CDR2 FQNEAQ (reference sequence). Deletions cut 5 bases from V and 2 bases from J, with 11 bases between. The CDR3 DNA reads as TGTGCCAGCAGCGGTCACAGGGTCACAGATACGCAGTATTTT. Amino acid sequence: CASSGHRVTDTQYF. Full variable domain (rest looked up from reference TRBV7-9 and TRBJ2-3): DTGVSQNPRHKITKRGQNVTFRCDPISEHNRLYWYRQTLGQGPEFLTYFQNEAQLEKSRLLSDRFSAERPKGSFSTLEIQRTEQGDSAMYLCASSGHRVTDTQYFGPGTRLTVL.

The chain employs TRBV12-3 or TRBV12-4 and TRBJ1-1, with 11 bases identical to TRBD1. V was pared by 6 bases and J by 10 bases, with 7 bases of the junction left unmatched. CDR3 length equals 13 residues. CDR3 coding DNA: TGTGCCAGCAGCCCGGACAGGGGGCTTATAGCTTTCTTT. Protein sequence: CASSPDRGLIAFF.

V is TRBV10-3 and J is TRBJ2-5; 12 nucleotides match TRBD2. CDR1 ENHRY and CDR2 SYGVKD come from the germline V gene. The CDR3 loop spans 15 amino acids. With 6 bases clipped from V and 3 bases from J, the junction kept 5 bases outside the gene matches. This chain's CDR3 is CAISSTSGGKETQYF. The CDR3 DNA reads as TGTGCCATCAGCTCGACTAGCGGGGGTAAAGAGACCCAGTACTTC.

This chain links TRBV15 with TRBJ1-2, with TRBD1 identical over 7 bases. CDR3 length: 15 residues. V was clipped by 0 bases and J by 4 bases; unmatched bases: 5. CDR1 LNHNV and CDR2 YYDKDF come from the germline V gene (reference sequence). CDR3 bases: TGTGCCACCAGCAGAGATACAGGGGCACCCTATGGCTACACCTTC. Translating it yields CATSRDTGAPYGYTF.

This clone was detected a few times. The V gene is TRBV5-1, the J gene TRBJ1-4; 9 bases fit TRBD1. The CDR3 has 18 residues. CDR1 is SGHRS and CDR2 is YFSETQ in the germline V gene. V gave up 3 bases and J gave up 7 bases; unmatched junction bases: 16. The CDR3 sequence: CASSSTGQGPLIGEKLFF. The CDR3 nucleotides read TGCGCCAGCAGCTCGACCGGACAGGGGCCCTTGATAGGTGAAAAACTGTTTTTT.

About this clone: This specimen includes other DNA sequences encoding the same CDR3. This chain connects TRBV11-2 to TRBJ2-5; D gene uncertain. Looked up from germline, CDR1 is SGHAT and CDR2 is FQNNGV. V shed 5 bases and J shed 5 bases, with 6 bases lying between them. The CDR3 consists of 11 residues. The CDR3: CASSVGETQYF. CDR3 bases: TGTGCCAGCAGCGTCGGGGAGACCCAGTACTTC. The full variable domain, with the rest looked up from reference TRBV11-2 and TRBJ2-5, is EAGVAQSPRYKIIEKRQSVAFWCNPISGHATLYWYQQILGQGPKLLIQFQNNGVVDDSQLPKDRFSAERLKGVDSTLKIQPAKLEDSAVYLCASSVGETQYFGPGTRLLVL.